Following are 11 T cell receptor beta chains from one sample sequenced in a study of molecular identifiers for immune sequencing clone quantification. MiXCR, applied by TCRdb to the PCR reads, yields one record per CDR3 protein. The sample records approximately 20,000 distinct CDR3 sequences, about a fifth being singletons. Sequenced sample: naive CD8+ T cells from blood, with Jurkat cell RNA spiked in. Subset given: FACS-sorted CD8+CD4-CCR7+CD45RA+ naive T cells. The receptors derive from a human donor in good health. Some libraries in this study had Jurkat cell RNA spiked in.

The chain employs TRBV7-2 and TRBJ1-4, with no clear D. Trimming removed 1 base from V and 5 bases from J, with 11 bases in between. Germline V gene lookup returns CDR1 SGHTA and CDR2 FQGNSA. This CDR3 region has 15 residues. The CDR3 spells CASSLEGLFNEKLFF. CDR3 DNA: TGTGCCAGCAGCTTAGAGGGCCTGTTCAATGAAAAACTGTTTTTT.

This clonotype was seen at least ten times. The chain employs TRBV12-3 or TRBV12-4 and TRBJ2-2; TRBD1 matches at 8 bases. After removal of 6 bases from V and 4 bases from J, the junction contained 4 bases not matched to a gene. This CDR3 has 14 amino acids. CDR3 in DNA: TGTGCCAGCAGCAGGACAGGGTCCACCGGGGAGCTGTTTTTT. This encodes CASSRTGSTGELFF.

This clonotype was recorded a few times. The chain combines TRBV29-1 with TRBJ2-1; either TRBD1 or TRBD2 may supply D (5 bases each). CDR3 length: 13 amino acids. Trimming took off 3 bases at V and 7 bases at J, with 13 bases between the two ends. Looked up from germline, CDR1 is SQVTM and CDR2 is ANQGSEA. The CDR3 sequence is CSVDPGPANEQFF. CDR3 DNA sequence: TGCAGCGTTGATCCGGGACCCGCGAATGAGCAGTTCTTC.

Ten or more counts support this clonotype. The chain joins TRBV4-1 to TRBJ2-2, with D perhaps matching TRBD1 (6 bases). The CDR3 covers 15 residues. Trimming removed 4 bases from V and 4 bases from J, with 13 bases in between. CDR1 and CDR2 (germline): MGHRA, YSYEKL. The CDR3 bases are TGCGCCAGCAGCCCCTGGGACACCTTCACCGGGGAGCTGTTTTTT. Translating it yields CASSPWDTFTGELFF.

Turning to this clonotype: A much larger clone sits a single nucleotide away, making a read error possible. The chain is built from TRBV6-6 and TRBJ2-4; TRBD1 agrees at 10 bases. The V segment lost 6 bases and the J segment 9 bases; nucleotides outside the gene matches: 8. CDR1 and CDR2 (germline): MNHNY, SVGAGI (reference sequence). The CDR3 has 14 amino acids. CDR3 residues: CASSQTGGGTIQYF. The CDR3 DNA sequence: TGTGCCAGCAGCCAGACAGGGGGCGGAACCATTCAGTACTTC.

The chain is built from TRBV14 and TRBJ2-1, with 9 nucleotides matching TRBD2. Germline CDR1 SGHDN, CDR2 FVKESK. The CDR3 covers 19 residues. The ends lost 0 bases at V and 0 bases at J; junction bases unmatched: 9. This chain's CDR3 is CASSQDQLAGRSSYNEQFF. Written as DNA, the CDR3 is TGTGCCAGCAGCCAAGATCAACTAGCGGGCCGCAGCTCCTACAATGAGCAGTTCTTC.

This clonotype has ten or more counts. The rearrangement links TRBV7-9 to TRBJ2-5; no definite D call. Trimming took 5 bases from V and 2 from J, leaving 15 bases between them. The CDR3 extends over 15 amino acids. Germline V gene data show CDR1 as SEHNR and CDR2 as FQNEAQ (reference sequence). The CDR3 sequence: CASSHFGYRQETQYF. The DNA for the CDR3 is TGTGCCAGCAGCCACTTTGGGTACAGACAAGAGACCCAGTACTTC.

This clonotype has just one count. A much bigger clone sits one base away, suggesting this may be a read error. The chain recombines TRBV4-1 with TRBJ2-2, with a possible D match to TRBD1 (5 bases). The CDR3 covers 15 residues. V lost 0 bases to trimming and J lost 8 bases, with 13 bases between them. The V gene's germline CDR1 is MGHRA and CDR2 YSYEKL. CDR3 DNA sequence: TGCGCCAGCAGCCAAGATTTTAGCAGGGCGGGGGAGCTGTTTTTT. It encodes CASSQDFSRAGELFF.

This clonotype was seen a handful of times. The chain combines TRBV12-3 or TRBV12-4 with TRBJ2-5; D is perhaps TRBD2 (6 bases). CDR3 length: 13 amino acids. The V end lost 2 bases, the J end lost 5 bases, and 9 bases lay between the germline ends. CDR3 nucleotide sequence: TGTGCCAGCAGTTTATGGGGGAGGGAGACCCAGTACTTC. Encoded protein: CASSLWGRETQYF.

The rearrangement joins TRBV27 to TRBJ1-1; no definite D call. The V end was cut by 3 bases, the J end by 2 bases, with 7 bases between. Germline V gene sequence: CDR1 MNHEY, CDR2 SMNVEV (reference sequence). CDR3 length equals 13 residues. CDR3 sequence (DNA): TGTGCCAGCAGTTTGGGCACCAACACTGAAGCTTTCTTT. Encoded protein: CASSLGTNTEAFF.

About this clonotype itself: A read error may be the cause here, since a much bigger clone is one base away. The chain combines TRBV7-9 with TRBJ2-7; TRBD1 matches at 8 bases. The CDR3 covers 15 residues. CDR1 and CDR2 (germline): SEHNR, FQNEAQ (reference sequence). The CDR3, as DNA: TGTGCCAGCAGCTCCAGACAGGGGTTCTGGGACGAGCGGTACTTC. Its translation is CASSSRQGFWDERYF.